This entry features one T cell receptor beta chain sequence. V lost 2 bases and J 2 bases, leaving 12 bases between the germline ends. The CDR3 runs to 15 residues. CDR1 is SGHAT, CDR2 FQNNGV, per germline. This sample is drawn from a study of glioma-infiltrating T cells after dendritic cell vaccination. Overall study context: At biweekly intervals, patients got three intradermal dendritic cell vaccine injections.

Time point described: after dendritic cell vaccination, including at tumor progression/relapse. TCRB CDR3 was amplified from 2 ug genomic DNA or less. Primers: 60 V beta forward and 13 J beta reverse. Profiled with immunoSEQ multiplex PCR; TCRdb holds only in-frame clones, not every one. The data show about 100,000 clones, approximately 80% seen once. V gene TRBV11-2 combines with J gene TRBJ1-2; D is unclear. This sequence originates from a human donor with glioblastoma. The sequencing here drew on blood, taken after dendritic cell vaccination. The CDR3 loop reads CASSLLLRWNYGYTF. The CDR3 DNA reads TGTGCCAGCAGCTTATTACTTCGATGGAACTATGGCTACACCTTC.